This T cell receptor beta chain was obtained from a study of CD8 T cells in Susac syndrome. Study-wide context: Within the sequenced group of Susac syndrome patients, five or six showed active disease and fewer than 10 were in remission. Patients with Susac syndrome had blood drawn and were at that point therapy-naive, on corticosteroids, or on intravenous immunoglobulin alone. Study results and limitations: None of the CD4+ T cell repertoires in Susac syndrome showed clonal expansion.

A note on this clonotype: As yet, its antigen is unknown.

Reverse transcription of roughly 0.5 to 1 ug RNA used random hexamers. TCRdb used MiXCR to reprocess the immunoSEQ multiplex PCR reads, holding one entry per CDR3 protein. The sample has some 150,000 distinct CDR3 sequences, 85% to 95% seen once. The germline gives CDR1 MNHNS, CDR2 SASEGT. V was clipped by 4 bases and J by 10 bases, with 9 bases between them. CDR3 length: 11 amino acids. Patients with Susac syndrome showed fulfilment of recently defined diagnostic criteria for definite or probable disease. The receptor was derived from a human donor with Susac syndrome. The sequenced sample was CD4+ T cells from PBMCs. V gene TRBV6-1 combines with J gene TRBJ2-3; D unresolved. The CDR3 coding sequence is TGTGCCAGCAGTGCTTACCGGCCGCAGTATTTT. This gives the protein CASSAYRPQYF.